A selection of T cell receptor beta chains follows, all from one sample in a study of blood T cell repertoires in COVID-19. Repertoires were generated with immunoSEQ multiplex PCR, while TCRdb's copy carries only in-frame clones and drops some. The sample has 280,000 or so clones; about nine tenths are singletons. The sample consisted of peripheral blood. All receptors derive from a woman in her twenties or thirties who had recovered from COVID-19. The CDR3 runs from the conserved cysteine through the conserved F or W. D genes are given only for firm matches. Only part of the rows carry a size: once, few, many, or a class if the clone is expanded.

D gene	clone size	V gene	J gene	CDR3 DNA	CDR3 protein
NA	NA	TRBV2	TRBJ1-1	TGTGCCAGCAGCCCACGGGGTGGTGAAGCTTTCTTT	CASSPRGGEAFF
NA	NA	TRBV10-3	TRBJ2-2	TGTGCCATCAGTCAGGGATGGGACACCGGGGAGCTGTTTTTT	CAISQGWDTGELFF
TRBD1	NA	TRBV5-1	TRBJ2-7	TGCGCCAGCAGCTCACCGACAGGGCCCCCTAACGAGCAGTACTTC	CASSSPTGPPNEQYF
TRBD1	NA	TRBV6-5	TRBJ2-1	TGTGCCAGCAGCCCCGGACAGGGAGGTGAGCAGTTCTTC	CASSPGQGGEQFF
TRBD1	NA	TRBV27	TRBJ1-1	TGTGCCAGCAGTTTATATTTTCGCGAGGGGGCGAACACTGAAGCTTTCTTT	CASSLYFREGANTEAFF
TRBD1	once	TRBV19	TRBJ1-1	TGTGCCAGTAGTAGACCGACAGGGTTGAACACTGAAGCTTTCTTT	CASSRPTGLNTEAFF
TRBD1	NA	TRBV28	TRBJ1-2	TGTGCCAGCAGCCCGGCAGGGGGCAGCTATGGCTACACCTTC	CASSPAGGSYGYTF
NA	NA	TRBV12-5	TRBJ2-1	TGTGCTAGTGGTTTGGCGACATTCAATGAGCAGTTCTTC	CASGLATFNEQFF
NA	NA	TRBV27	TRBJ2-5	TGTGCCAGCAGTTTATTGGGCAGGCTCCAAGAGACCCAGTACTTC	CASSLLGRLQETQYF
NA	NA	TRBV7-8	TRBJ2-3	TGTGCCAGCAGCCCCTACAGTGATACGCAGTATTTT	CASSPYSDTQYF
NA	once	TRBV4-2	TRBJ1-4	TGTGCCAGCAGCCAAGCCCAACCGGGGAAATCAACTAATGAAAAACTGTTTTTT	CASSQAQPGKSTNEKLFF
NA	NA	TRBV6-6	TRBJ1-1	TGTGCCAGCAGCCTCTCGGACAGCATGAACACTGAAGCTTTCTTT	CASSLSDSMNTEAFF
NA	NA	TRBV5-1	TRBJ1-2	TGCGCCAGCAGCTTGGCCATAGGGACTGGGGGCTACACCTTC	CASSLAIGTGGYTF
NA	NA	TRBV6-5	TRBJ1-1	TGTGCCAGCAGCAATGGGCCGAACACTGAAGCTTTCTTT	CASSNGPNTEAFF
TRBD1	NA	TRBV24-1	TRBJ2-3	TGTGCCACCAGTGACCGGGACAGGTACACAGATACGCAGTATTTT	CATSDRDRYTDTQYF
TRBD2	NA	TRBV27	TRBJ2-5	TGTGCCAGCAGTTTTTCACTAGCGGAGACCCAGTACTTC	CASSFSLAETQYF
NA	NA	TRBV28	TRBJ1-3	TGTGCCAGCAGTTTTAAAGGCCCGGGCACCATATATTTT	CASSFKGPGTIYF
TRBD1	NA	TRBV7-9	TRBJ2-7	TGTGCCAGCAGCACGACCGGGACAGGGTTGGGCTACGAGCAGTACTTC	CASSTTGTGLGYEQYF
NA	few	TRBV5-5	TRBJ2-1	TGTGCCAGCAGCTTCCTCGGGACTTATAACAATGAGCAGTTCTTC	CASSFLGTYNNEQFF
NA	NA	TRBV9	TRBJ1-1	TGTGCCAGCAGCGGGACATCTCAGAACACTGAAGCTTTCTTT	CASSGTSQNTEAFF
TRBD1	few	TRBV6-4	TRBJ2-3	TGTGCCAGCAGTGGGACAGGGGACACAGATACGCAGTATTTT	CASSGTGDTDTQYF
NA	NA	TRBV30	TRBJ2-3	TGTGCCATAGGGCGGGGTGATACGCAGTATTTT	CAIGRGDTQYF
NA	once	TRBV5-4	TRBJ1-4	TGTGCCAGCACCCGGGCAGGGCGGAATGAAAAACTGTTTTTT	CASTRAGRNEKLFF
NA	NA	TRBV3-1/TRBV3-2	TRBJ2-5	TGTGCCAGCACCGACGACATACCCCATTCCGAGACCCAGTACTTC	CASTDDIPHSETQYF
NA	NA	TRBV15	TRBJ1-5	TGTGCCACCAGCAGAGATTCGGGAAATCAGCCCCAGCATTTT	CATSRDSGNQPQHF
NA	NA	TRBV27	TRBJ1-2	TGTGCCAGCAGTTTATCGCCGGGGTTGGATGGCTACACCTTC	CASSLSPGLDGYTF
NA	NA	TRBV28	TRBJ1-3	TGTGCCAGCAGTTTGGGGGCATATGGAAACACCATATATTTT	CASSLGAYGNTIYF
TRBD2	NA	TRBV19	TRBJ2-3	TGTGCCAGTAGTATGGGACTAGCGGGGGCAGATACGCAGTATTTT	CASSMGLAGADTQYF
NA	NA	TRBV4-1	TRBJ1-2	TGCGCCAGCAGCCAGACTGGAGGGTATGGCTACACCTTC	CASSQTGGYGYTF
TRBD1	NA	TRBV6-6	TRBJ1-1	TGTGCCAGCAGTCCTCGGGGACAGATGAACACTGAAGCTTTCTTT	CASSPRGQMNTEAFF
NA	NA	TRBV3-1/TRBV3-2	TRBJ1-1	TGTGCCAGCAGCCCCCCGGCAGGGAACACTGAAGCTTTCTTT	CASSPPAGNTEAFF
NA	many	TRBV3-1/TRBV3-2	TRBJ2-2	TGTGCCAGCAGCCCCGAGGGTAGCGGGAACACCGGGGAGCTGTTTTTT	CASSPEGSGNTGELFF
NA	NA	TRBV4-2	TRBJ2-1	TGTGCCAGCAGCCAACCGGAGGCCTCCTACAATGAGCAGTTCTTC	CASSQPEASYNEQFF
NA	once	TRBV11-3	TRBJ2-5	TGTGCCAGCAGCTTGTCCCCTCAAGAGACCCAGTACTTC	CASSLSPQETQYF
NA	NA	TRBV18	TRBJ1-1	TGTGCCAGCTCACCCCCTCCGGGGGTGAACACTGAAGCTTTCTTT	CASSPPPGVNTEAFF
NA	once	TRBV6-2/TRBV6-3	TRBJ2-3	TGTGCCAGCAGTTACGAGTCCATTTTCGGTACGTCAGATACGCAGTATTTT	CASSYESIFGTSDTQYF
TRBD1	NA	TRBV13	TRBJ2-2	TGTGCCAGCAGTTTCTACCGGACAGGGTCTACCGGGGAGCTGTTTTTT	CASSFYRTGSTGELFF
TRBD1	NA	TRBV3-1/TRBV3-2	TRBJ2-7	TGTGCCAGCAGCCGACGGACAGGGTGGAACTACGAGCAGTACTTC	CASSRRTGWNYEQYF
NA	NA	TRBV6-1	TRBJ1-2	TGTGCCAGCAGTGAAGCTTGGGCAGGCCAGGGCTACACCTTC	CASSEAWAGQGYTF
NA	NA	TRBV2	TRBJ2-5	TGTGCCAGCAGTTGGAGCCAAGAGACCCAGTACTTC	CASSWSQETQYF
TRBD2	NA	TRBV28	TRBJ2-7	TGTGCCAGCAGTTTCCCGGGAGGGGAGGCCTACGAGCAGTACTTC	CASSFPGGEAYEQYF
NA	NA	TRBV4-1	TRBJ2-7	TGCGCCAGCAGCCTCCCGCCCCAGGCCAAGCAGTACTTC	CASSLPPQAKQYF
NA	NA	TRBV15	TRBJ1-2	TGTGCCACCAGCAGAGATCTTGCAGGGGTCGGCTACACCTTC	CATSRDLAGVGYTF
TRBD2	NA	TRBV18	TRBJ2-5	TGTGCCAGCTCACCGGGGGGGGAGACCCAGTACTTC	CASSPGGETQYF
NA	NA	TRBV10-3	TRBJ2-5	TGTGCCATCAGTGAGTCGATAAGCGCCGGGGTAGAGACCCAGTACTTC	CAISESISAGVETQYF
NA	NA	TRBV28	TRBJ2-5	TGTGCCAGCAGACAAGATGACCGGGATCAAACTTACTTC	CASRQDDRDQTYF
TRBD2	few	TRBV4-1	TRBJ2-1	TGCGCCAGCAGCCAAGCCTGGACTAGCGGGGGGGCCAATGAGCAGTTCTTC	CASSQAWTSGGANEQFF
NA	NA	TRBV5-6	TRBJ1-4	TGTGCCAGCAGCTTGAGGGGGGAAAAACTGTTTTTT	CASSLRGEKLFF
TRBD1	NA	TRBV29-1	TRBJ2-1	TGCAGCGCTCAAACGGCCCCGGGACAGGGTGATGAGCAGTTCTTC	CSAQTAPGQGDEQFF
TRBD1	NA	TRBV2	TRBJ1-1	TGTGCCAGCTCGAGAGACGCCACAGGGGGTATCGCTGAAGCTTTCTTT	CASSRDATGGIAEAFF
NA	NA	TRBV30	TRBJ1-4	TGTGCCTGGAGCCTAGTGGTCCCTAGCCCCACTTATAATGAAAAACTGTTTTTT	CAWSLVVPSPTYNEKLFF